This T cell receptor beta chain was observed in a study of cytomegalovirus exposure and HLA in healthy donors. A multiplex PCR was run with 60 Vbeta primers and 13 Jbeta primers. The repertoire was sequenced with immunoSEQ multiplex PCR; TCRdb's copy has only in-frame clones and lacks some. The table shows about 90,000 clones, with around four fifths occurring only once. Study-level findings and limits: For most TCR beta V segments, an earlier analysis put the productive rate at about 87% or about 30% of the time.

The germline V gene encodes CDR1 DFQATT and CDR2 SNEGSKA (reference sequence). The length of the CDR3 is 11 residues. V was pared by 4 bases and J by 4 bases, with 5 bases between. Turning to this clone: Its antigen is unidentified.

The receptor comes from a boy younger than 18 in good health and CMV-seronegative. The sequencing input was PBMCs. J is TRBJ1-3 and V is TRBV20-1; D gene unclear. The CDR3 loop is CSAILGNTIYF. CDR3 DNA: TGCAGTGCTATATTGGGAAACACCATATATTTT.